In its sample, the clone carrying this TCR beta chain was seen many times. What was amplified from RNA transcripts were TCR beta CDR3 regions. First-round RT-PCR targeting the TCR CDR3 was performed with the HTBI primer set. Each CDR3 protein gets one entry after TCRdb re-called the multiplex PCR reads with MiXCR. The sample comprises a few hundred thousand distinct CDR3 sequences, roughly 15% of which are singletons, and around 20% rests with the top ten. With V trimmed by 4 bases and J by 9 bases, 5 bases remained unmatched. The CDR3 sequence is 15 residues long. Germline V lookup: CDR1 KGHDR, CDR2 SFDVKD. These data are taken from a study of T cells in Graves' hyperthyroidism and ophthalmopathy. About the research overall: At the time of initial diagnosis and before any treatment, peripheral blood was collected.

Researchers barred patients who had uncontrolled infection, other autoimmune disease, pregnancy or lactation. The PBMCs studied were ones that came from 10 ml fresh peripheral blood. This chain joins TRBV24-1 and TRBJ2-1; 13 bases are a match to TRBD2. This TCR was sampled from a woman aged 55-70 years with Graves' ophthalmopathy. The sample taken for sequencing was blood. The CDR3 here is CATSDPGLAGSEQFF. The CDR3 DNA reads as TGTGCCACCAGTGACCCGGGACTAGCGGGATCTGAGCAGTTCTTC.